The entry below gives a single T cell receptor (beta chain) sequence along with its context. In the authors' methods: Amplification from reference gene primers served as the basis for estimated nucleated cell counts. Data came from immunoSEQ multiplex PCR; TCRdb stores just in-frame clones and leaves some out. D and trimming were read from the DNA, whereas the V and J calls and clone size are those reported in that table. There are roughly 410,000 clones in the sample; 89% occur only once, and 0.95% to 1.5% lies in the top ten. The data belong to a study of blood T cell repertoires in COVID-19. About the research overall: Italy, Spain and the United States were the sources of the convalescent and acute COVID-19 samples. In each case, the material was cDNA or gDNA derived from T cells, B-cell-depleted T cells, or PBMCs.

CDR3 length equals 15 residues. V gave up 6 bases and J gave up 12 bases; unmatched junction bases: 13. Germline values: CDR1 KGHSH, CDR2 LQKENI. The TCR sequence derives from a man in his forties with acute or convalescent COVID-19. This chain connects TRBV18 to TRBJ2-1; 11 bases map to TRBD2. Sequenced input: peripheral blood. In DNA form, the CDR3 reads TGTGCCAGCTCGTTTCTAGCGGGAGGCGGGGAGGCGCAGTTCTTC. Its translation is CASSFLAGGGEAQFF.